The present entry profiles one T cell receptor (beta chain) with its context. As yet, its antigen is unknown. The data were produced by immunoSEQ multiplex PCR, yet TCRdb's version contains in-frame clones alone and is incomplete. The table includes around 250,000 clones, around 90% detected once. This sample is drawn from a study of cytomegalovirus exposure and HLA in healthy donors. Study context: The 95 to 150 validation repertoires were produced on the same platform as the 720 or so repertoires of the first cohort. This was reported in a later analysis.

CDR3 length equals 12 residues. CDR1 is SQVTM and CDR2 is ANQGSEA in the germline V gene. V lost 4 bases and J lost 4; bases outside the gene matches: 4. Study-level points and caveats: Reports described diagnosis of cytomegalovirus status by the classifier as highly specific and sensitive. Cytomegalovirus-associated TCR beta chains were listed, numbering more than 150. Rarity marked most TCR sequences, yet some public TCRs occurred in many donors.

Sequenced material: PBMCs. The J gene is TRBJ2-7, the V gene TRBV29-1, with 7 bases identical to TRBD1. This receptor was taken from a woman under 40 in good health and CMV-seronegative. CDR3 nucleotide sequence: TGCAGCGTTGCCATCAGGGGGTACGAGCAGTACTTC. This encodes CSVAIRGYEQYF.